The source of this T cell receptor (beta chain) is a study of blood T cell repertoires in COVID-19. Looking at the study overall: Sites in the United States, Italy and Spain provided acute and convalescent COVID-19 samples. From T cells, B-cell-depleted T cells, or PBMCs came the material, which was cDNA or gDNA.

Patients from Seattle were sampled longitudinally, starting during active infection. In the original processing: Scientists estimated how many nucleated cells there were by amplifying reference gene primers. TCRdb keeps only in-frame clones here, not all; method: immunoSEQ multiplex PCR. V, J and clone size were drawn from that table, and D and trimming were deduced from the DNA. The table has 300,000 to 400,000 clones, about 87% seen once. Germline V gives CDR1 MNHEY, CDR2 SVGAGI. This CDR3 spans 16 amino acids. Trimming pared 0 bases from V and 1 base from J, leaving 11 bases between. Sequencing used peripheral blood. This TCR came from a woman in her thirties with COVID-19, enrolled during active disease. V usage is TRBV6-5 and J usage is TRBJ2-3; weak D call: TRBD2 (6 bases). The CDR3: CASSYSGSGGTDTQYF. Written as DNA, the CDR3 is TGTGCCAGCAGTTACTCGGGGTCGGGGGGCACAGATACGCAGTATTTT.